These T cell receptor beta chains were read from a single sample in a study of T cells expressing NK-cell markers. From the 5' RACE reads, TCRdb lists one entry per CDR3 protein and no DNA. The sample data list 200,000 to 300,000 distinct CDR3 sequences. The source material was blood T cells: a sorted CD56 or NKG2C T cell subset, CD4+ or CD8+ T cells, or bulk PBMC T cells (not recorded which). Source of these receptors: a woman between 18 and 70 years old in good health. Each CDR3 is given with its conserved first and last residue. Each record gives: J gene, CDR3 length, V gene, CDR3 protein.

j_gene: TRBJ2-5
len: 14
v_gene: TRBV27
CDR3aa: CASSRNDRVETQYF

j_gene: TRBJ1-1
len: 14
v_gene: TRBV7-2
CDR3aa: CASSVTAANTEAFF

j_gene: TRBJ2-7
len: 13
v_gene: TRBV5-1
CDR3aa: CASGNPESYEQYF

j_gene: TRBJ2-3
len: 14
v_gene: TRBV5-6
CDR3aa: CASRKRGDTDTQYF

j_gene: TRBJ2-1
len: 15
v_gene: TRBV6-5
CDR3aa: CASSSGTSRNNEQFF

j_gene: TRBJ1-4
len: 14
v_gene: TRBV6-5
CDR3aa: CASSYRPDSKKLFF

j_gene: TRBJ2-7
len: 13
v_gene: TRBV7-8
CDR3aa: CASSFGQYYEQYF

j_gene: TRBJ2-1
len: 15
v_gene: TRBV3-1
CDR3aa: CASRRTGTANNEQFF

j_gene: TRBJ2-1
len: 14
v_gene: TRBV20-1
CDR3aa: CSAPNRWAHNEQFF

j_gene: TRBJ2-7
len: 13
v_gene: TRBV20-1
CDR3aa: CSATSPSNYEQYF

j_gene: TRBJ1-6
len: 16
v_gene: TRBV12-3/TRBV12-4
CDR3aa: CASSPRGLGANSPLHF

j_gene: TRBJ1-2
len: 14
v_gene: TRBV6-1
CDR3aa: CASSDGQPVYGYTF

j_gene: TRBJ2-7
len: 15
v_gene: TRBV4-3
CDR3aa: CASSQEDRGPYEQYF

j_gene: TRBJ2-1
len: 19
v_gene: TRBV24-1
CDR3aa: CATSDPINHGGSSYNEQFF

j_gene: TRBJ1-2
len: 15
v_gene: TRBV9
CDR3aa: CASSPRLGQRYGYTF

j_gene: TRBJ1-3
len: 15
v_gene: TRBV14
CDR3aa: CASSQRGTRWNTIYF

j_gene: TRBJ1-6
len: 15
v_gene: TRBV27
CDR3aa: CASSFSISYNSPLHF

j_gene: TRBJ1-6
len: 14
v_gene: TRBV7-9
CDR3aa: CASSLTLEDSPLHF

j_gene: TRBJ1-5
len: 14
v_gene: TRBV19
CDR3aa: CASSTDRGLQPQHF

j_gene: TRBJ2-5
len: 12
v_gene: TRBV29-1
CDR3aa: CSIIQGGETQYF

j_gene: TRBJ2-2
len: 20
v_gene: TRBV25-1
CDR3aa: CASSAGTSGGTKRDTGELFF

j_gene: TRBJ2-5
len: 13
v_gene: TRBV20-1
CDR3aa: CSARGEGKETQYF

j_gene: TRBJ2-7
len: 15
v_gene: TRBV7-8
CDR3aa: CASRRGQGYSYEQYF

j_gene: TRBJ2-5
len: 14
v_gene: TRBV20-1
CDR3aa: CSARGTGAQETQYF

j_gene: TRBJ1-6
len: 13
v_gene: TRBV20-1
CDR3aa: CSAIDRLNSPLHF

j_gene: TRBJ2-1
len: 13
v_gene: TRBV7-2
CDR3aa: CASRRDRGVMEFF

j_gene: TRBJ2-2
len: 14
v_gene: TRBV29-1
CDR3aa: CNALWGAGTGELFF

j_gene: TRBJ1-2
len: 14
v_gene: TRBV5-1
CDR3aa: CASRSTGGLRGYTF

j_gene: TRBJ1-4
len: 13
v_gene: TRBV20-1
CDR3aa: CSALVKTNEKLFF

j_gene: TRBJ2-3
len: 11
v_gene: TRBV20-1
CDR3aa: CSARAEDTQYF

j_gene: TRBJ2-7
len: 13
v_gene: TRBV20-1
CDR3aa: CSASAGLGYEQYF

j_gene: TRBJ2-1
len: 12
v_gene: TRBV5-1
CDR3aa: CASSLVAVEQFF

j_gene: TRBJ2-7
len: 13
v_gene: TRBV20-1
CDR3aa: CSAETGGNYEQYF

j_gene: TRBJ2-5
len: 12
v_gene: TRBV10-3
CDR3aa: CATGTGQETQYF

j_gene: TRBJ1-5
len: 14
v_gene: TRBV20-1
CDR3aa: CSARPGVLGQPQHF

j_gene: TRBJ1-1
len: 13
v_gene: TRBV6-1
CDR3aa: CASGARIPTEAFF

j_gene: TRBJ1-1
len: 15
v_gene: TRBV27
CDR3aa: CASSPSQLQNTEAFF

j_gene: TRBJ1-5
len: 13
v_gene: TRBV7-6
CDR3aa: CASSPGVNQPQHF

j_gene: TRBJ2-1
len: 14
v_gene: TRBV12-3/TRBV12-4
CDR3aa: CASRGLAGAREQFF

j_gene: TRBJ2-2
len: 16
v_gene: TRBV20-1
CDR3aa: CSARGGGRQYTGELFF

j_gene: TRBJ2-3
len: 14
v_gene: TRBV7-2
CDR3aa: CASSLGSSGDTQYF

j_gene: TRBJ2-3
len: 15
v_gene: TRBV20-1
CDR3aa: CSARGGPGRTDTQYF

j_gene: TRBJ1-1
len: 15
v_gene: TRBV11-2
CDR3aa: CASSWTPGQGTEAFF

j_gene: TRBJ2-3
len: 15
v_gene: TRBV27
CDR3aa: CASSLMGGAPDTQYF

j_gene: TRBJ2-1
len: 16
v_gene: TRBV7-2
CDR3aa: CASRVGLKSAYNEQFF

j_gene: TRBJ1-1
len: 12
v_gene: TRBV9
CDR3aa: CASSAGSTEAFF

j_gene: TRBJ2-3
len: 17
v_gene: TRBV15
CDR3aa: CATSRLAGVRETDTQYF

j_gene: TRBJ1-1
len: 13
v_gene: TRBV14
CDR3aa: CASSQDPDSEAFF

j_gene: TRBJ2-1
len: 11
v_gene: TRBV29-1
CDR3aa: CSVEFSIGQFF

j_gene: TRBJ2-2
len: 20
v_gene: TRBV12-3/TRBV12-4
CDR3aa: CASGPDGTLLIRGGTGELFF

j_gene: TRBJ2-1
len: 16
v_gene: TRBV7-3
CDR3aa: CASSLKGGTGSNEQFF

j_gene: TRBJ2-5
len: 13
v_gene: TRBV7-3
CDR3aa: CASSGGLGETQYF

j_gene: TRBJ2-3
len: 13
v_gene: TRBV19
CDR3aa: CASSEQGTDTQYF

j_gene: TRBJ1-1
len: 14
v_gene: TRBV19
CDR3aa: CASSIGPANTEAFF

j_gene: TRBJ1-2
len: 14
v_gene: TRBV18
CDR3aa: CASSLQGENYGYTF